These 18 T cell receptor beta chains came from one sample sequenced in a study of read filtering for tumor transcriptome and immune sequencing. Molecular barcoded adaptors covering alpha/delta and beta/gamma chains were used on approximately 400 ng RNA. TCRdb reprocessed the reads via MiXCR and lists one record per CDR3 protein. The table shows about 130,000 distinct CDR3 sequences, with 13% occurring only once. Specimen: a population of CD138-negative cells sorted from bone marrow. The receptor source for this set is a donor at least 40 years old with multiple myeloma.

Concerning this clonotype: Given a much more abundant clone one base away, this may be a read error. This chain joins TRBV12-3 or TRBV12-4 and TRBJ1-1; tentative D call: TRBD1 (5 bases). V dropped 8 bases and J dropped 10 bases, with 14 bases sitting between them. The CDR3 sequence is 11 residues long. CDR3 nucleotide sequence: TGTGCCAGCTCCAGGGTGTCGACAGCTTTCTTT. Translation gives CASSRVSTAFF.

The table lists this clonotype with many counts. CDR3 region: CASSSGTSGSRQETQYF. The CDR3, as DNA: TGTGCCAGCAGCTCCGGGACTAGCGGGAGCCGACAAGAGACCCAGTACTTC. This chain connects TRBV7-9 to TRBJ2-5; 14 positions agree with TRBD2. Germline lookup yields CDR1 SEHNR and CDR2 FQNEAQ (reference sequence). The junction had 6 bases not matched to a gene; V was cut back by 4 bases and J by 2 bases. The CDR3 spans 17 residues.

Details on this clonotype: The junction shows a germline mismatch at one end, possibly a read error. The CDR3 loop is CAGRELAGEFF. The DNA for the CDR3 is TGTGCCGGCAGGGAACTAGCGGGAGAGTTCTTC. The chain joins TRBV2 to TRBJ2-1; 11 bases agree with TRBD2. Germline V lookup: CDR1 SNHLY, CDR2 FYNNEI. The CDR3 loop spans 11 amino acids.

This clonotype was detected ten times or more. V gene TRBV7-9 combines with J gene TRBJ1-1; D call uncertain. With 3 bases removed from V and 11 bases from J, the gap between germline ends came to 13 bases. The CDR3 sequence is 12 residues long. Looked up from germline, CDR1 is SEHNR and CDR2 is FQNEAQ (reference sequence). CDR3 amino acids: CASSFRPDVAFF. The DNA for the CDR3 is TGTGCCAGCAGCTTTCGGCCCGACGTGGCTTTCTTT.

V usage is TRBV7-9 and J usage is TRBJ2-2; 15 nucleotides agree with TRBD2. Per germline, CDR1 SEHNR and CDR2 FQNEAQ (reference sequence). The J segment lost 4 bases and the V segment lost 5 bases, leaving 8 bases of the junction unmatched. This CDR3 is built from 18 residues. CDR3 nucleotides: TGTGCCAGCAGCCCCCGGACTAGCGGGGGGGCTCTCACCGGGGAGCTGTTTTTT. It specifies CASSPRTSGGALTGELFF. Combining the CDR3 with reference TRBV7-9 and TRBJ2-2 gives the whole variable domain DTGVSQNPRHKITKRGQNVTFRCDPISEHNRLYWYRQTLGQGPEFLTYFQNEAQLEKSRLLSDRFSAERPKGSFSTLEIQRTEQGDSAMYLCASSPRTSGGALTGELFFGEGSRLTVL.

Many counts were recorded for this clonotype. This rearrangement joins TRBV9 to TRBJ2-2, with 7 bases identical to TRBD1. CDR1 and CDR2 (germline): SGDLS, YYNGEE. V gave up 6 bases and J gave up 1 base; unmatched junction bases: 6. CDR3 length equals 15 residues. As DNA, the CDR3 is TGTGCCAGCAACAAGGGGGCAGGGAACACCGGGGAGCTGTTTTTT. It codes for CASNKGAGNTGELFF.

This clonotype was recorded at least ten times. CDR3 region: CASSPGQLVSYYGYTF. CDR3 nucleotide sequence: TGCGCCAGCAGCCCCGGACAGTTGGTTTCCTACTATGGCTACACCTTC. This sequence joins TRBV4-1 and TRBJ1-2, with D possibly matching TRBD1 (6 bases). There are 16 residues in the CDR3. Germline values: CDR1 MGHRA, CDR2 YSYEKL. With 4 bases removed from V and 3 bases from J, the gap between germline ends came to 18 bases.

There are many counts of this clonotype. This chain uses TRBV7-3 with TRBJ2-7; 7 nucleotides match TRBD1. J was trimmed by 0 bases and V by 5 bases; bases with no gene match: 7. The CDR3 extends over 15 amino acids. The germline V gene has CDR1 SGHTA and CDR2 FQGTGA. The CDR3 protein is CASSPSGQNSYEQYF. The CDR3 DNA reads as TGTGCCAGCAGCCCATCGGGACAGAACTCCTACGAGCAGTACTTC.

This clonotype was seen ten or more times. The J gene is TRBJ2-7, the V gene TRBV6-6; 13 nucleotides agree with TRBD2. Germline loops: CDR1 MNHNY, CDR2 SVGAGI (reference sequence). With V trimmed by 0 bases and J by 7 bases, 6 bases remained unmatched. This CDR3 contains 16 residues. For the CDR3, the DNA is TGTGCCAGCAGTTACTCGACTAGCGGGGGGATGGGAGAGCAGTACTTC. This translates into CASSYSTSGGMGEQYF.

This clonotype was observed many times. The CDR3 loop is CASSEAGGHYNEQFF. In DNA, the CDR3 is TGTGCCAGCAGTGAAGCGGGAGGGCACTACAATGAGCAGTTCTTC. The V gene is TRBV2, the J gene TRBJ2-1; 7 bases fit TRBD2. The CDR3 totals 15 residues. Germline assignment: CDR1 SNHLY and CDR2 FYNNEI. Germline trimming cut 0 bases from V and 3 bases from J; bases unmatched to any gene: 2.

This clonotype was detected many times. The chain is built from TRBV19 and TRBJ2-1, with D perhaps assigned TRBD1 or TRBD2 (5 bases each). CDR3 length: 18 amino acids. Germline V gives CDR1 LNHDA, CDR2 SQIVND (reference sequence). Trimming cost V 0 bases and J 2 bases, with 17 bases left between them. The CDR3 coding sequence is TGTGCCAGTAGTATAGAGGGGCGGAGGTCGGGCACCTACAATGAGCAGTTCTTC. Residues: CASSIEGRRSGTYNEQFF. Full variable domain (remainder filled in from reference TRBV19 and TRBJ2-1): DGGITQSPKYLFRKEGQNVTLSCEQNLNHDAMYWYRQDPGQGLRLIYYSQIVNDFQKGDIAEGYSVSREKKESFPLTVTSAQKNPTAFYLCASSIEGRRSGTYNEQFFGPGTRLTVL.

This clonotype was detected many times. The chain uses TRBV6-6 and TRBJ2-5; D remains unclear. The CDR3 has 15 residues. The germline CDR1 and CDR2 sequences are MNHNY and SVGAGI (reference sequence). Trimming stripped 0 bases from V and 0 bases from J, with 8 bases between. The CDR3 spells CASSYSKGNQETQYF. The CDR3 bases are TGTGCCAGCAGTTACTCGAAAGGGAACCAAGAGACCCAGTACTTC.

This clonotype was counted ten times or more. The chain links TRBV5-1 to TRBJ1-1; TRBD1 might be the D (5 bases). CDR3 length: 15 amino acids. Germline V lookup: CDR1 SGHRS, CDR2 YFSETQ. V lost 2 bases to trimming and J lost 0 bases, with 11 bases between them. In DNA form, the CDR3 reads TGCGCCAGCAGCTTTTTGGGGGGAATGAACACTGAAGCTTTCTTT. Translated, it gives CASSFLGGMNTEAFF.

This clonotype was recorded at least ten times. The gene calls are TRBV20-1 and TRBJ2-1, with 8 bases matching TRBD2. Germline V gene lookup returns CDR1 DFQATT and CDR2 SNEGSKA (reference sequence). The CDR3 runs to 16 residues. After removal of 6 bases from V and 4 bases from J, the junction contained 14 bases not matched to a gene. Written as DNA, the CDR3 is TGCAGTGCCCACCATTCGGGGCGGGGGGCGTACAATGAGCAGTTCTTC. Protein: CSAHHSGRGAYNEQFF.

In its sample, this clonotype was seen many times. The V and J genes are TRBV7-3 and TRBJ1-1, with D uncertain. This CDR3 comprises 14 residues. Germline V gene data show CDR1 as SGHTA and CDR2 as FQGTGA. The V and J ends lost 4 bases and 8 bases respectively, with 17 bases between them. The CDR3 is CASSSGLDNSEAFF. CDR3 in DNA: TGTGCCAGCAGCTCCGGGCTCGATAACAGCGAAGCTTTCTTT.

A few counts support this clonotype. J is TRBJ1-3 and V is TRBV7-2; D is unresolved. V was shortened by 3 bases and J by 4 bases, with 4 bases between the two germline ends. The CDR3 extends over 12 amino acids. Germline CDR1 is SGHTA and CDR2 is FQGNSA. CDR3 amino acids: CASSFQGNTIYF. The CDR3, as DNA: TGTGCCAGCAGCTTTCAAGGAAACACCATATATTTT.

This clonotype was seen many times. J is TRBJ1-1 and V is TRBV6-1; 10 bases map to TRBD1. The CDR3 totals 16 residues. CDR1 is MNHNS, CDR2 SASEGT, per germline. Trimming took 4 bases from V and 4 from J; bases not matched to a gene: 9. DNA of the CDR3: TGTGCCAGCAGTGCCCTTGGACAGGGGGGAGGCACTGAAGCTTTCTTT. Translation: CASSALGQGGGTEAFF.

This clonotype was seen a handful of times. The chain is built from TRBV4-1 and TRBJ1-1, with TRBD1 as a possible D gene (5 bases). The CDR3 totals 15 residues. Trimming took 0 bases from V and 4 from J, leaving 12 bases between them. Germline V gene sequence: CDR1 MGHRA, CDR2 YSYEKL. CDR3: CASSQERGFGTEAFF. The CDR3 DNA follows: TGCGCCAGCAGCCAAGAAAGGGGTTTCGGCACTGAAGCTTTCTTT.